The 10 T cell receptor beta chains below come from one sample, sequenced in a study of cytomegalovirus exposure and HLA in healthy donors. Assay used: immunoSEQ multiplex PCR; TCRdb lists only in-frame clones, some missing. Of 100,000 to 150,000 clones listed, about 96% are singletons. What was sequenced was PBMCs. Receptors were obtained from a man younger than 35 in good health and CMV-seronegative.

V gene TRBV7-3 combines with J gene TRBJ2-7; a weak D match, TRBD2 (7 bases). The germline CDR1 and CDR2 sequences are SGHTA and FQGTGA. This CDR3 region has 15 residues. V lost 2 bases, J lost 2 bases, and 13 bases lay in between. The CDR3 protein is CASSLEGGSAYEQYF. The CDR3 DNA reads as TGTGCCAGCAGCTTAGAGGGGGGGTCCGCCTACGAGCAGTACTTC.

The J gene is TRBJ2-1, the V gene TRBV7-9, with TRBD2 matching over 10 bases. This CDR3 is built from 18 residues. Trimming took 1 base from V and 5 from J; bases not matched to a gene: 11. The V gene's germline CDR1 is SEHNR and CDR2 FQNEAQ (reference sequence). The CDR3 protein is CASSLDGGLAALNNEQFF. In DNA, the CDR3 is TGTGCCAGCAGCTTAGACGGCGGACTAGCGGCCCTAAACAATGAGCAGTTCTTC.

J is TRBJ2-1 and V is TRBV4-2, with a tentative D call TRBD2 (5 bases). Trimming cost V 4 bases and J 12 bases, with 16 bases left between them. Germline values: CDR1 LGHNA, CDR2 YNFKEQ. CDR3 size: 13 residues. CDR3 amino acids: CASSRESRLWQFF. DNA of the CDR3: TGTGCCAGCAGCCGGGAGTCCCGACTCTGGCAGTTCTTC.

The chain uses TRBV9 and TRBJ2-6; D is possibly TRBD2 (5 bases). The length of the CDR3 is 14 residues. Germline CDR1 reads SGDLS; CDR2 reads YYNGEE. Trimming removed 6 bases from V and 0 bases from J, with 7 bases in between. As DNA, the CDR3 is TGTGCCAGCAAACGGGGCTCTGGGGCCAACGTCCTGACTTTC. It encodes CASKRGSGANVLTF. The full variable domain, rest sourced from reference TRBV9 and TRBJ2-6, is DSGVTQTPKHLITATGQRVTLRCSPRSGDLSVYWYQQSLDQGLQFLIQYYNGEERAKGNILERFSAQQFPDLHSELNLSSLELGDSALYFCASKRGSGANVLTFGAGSRLTVL.

The chain couples TRBV2 to TRBJ1-2; D is unclear. V lost 6 bases and J lost 4, with 15 bases in between. This CDR3 contains 14 residues. Germline assignment: CDR1 SNHLY and CDR2 FYNNEI. This CDR3 reads CASSASYHSYGYTF. CDR3 sequence (DNA): TGTGCCAGCAGCGCCTCGTATCACAGCTATGGCTACACCTTC.

The chain carries TRBV9 and TRBJ1-2; D is uncertain. V was cut by 4 bases and J by 3 bases, with 13 bases left in between. The CDR3 extends over 14 amino acids. Germline V gene sequence: CDR1 SGDLS, CDR2 YYNGEE. CDR3 sequence: CASSSRPGDYGYTF. Here the CDR3 DNA reads TGTGCCAGCAGCTCCAGACCCGGGGACTATGGCTACACCTTC.

The chain has TRBV6-5 and TRBJ1-2; 12 positions agree with TRBD1. J lost 6 bases, V lost 1 base, and 3 bases had no gene match. Germline V gene data show CDR1 as MNHEY and CDR2 as SVGAGI. The CDR3 is 15 residues long. The CDR3 sequence: CASSYYGTGGDGYTF. Here the CDR3 DNA reads TGTGCCAGCAGTTACTACGGGACAGGGGGCGATGGCTACACCTTC.

This chain links TRBV11-2 with TRBJ2-1; TRBD2 might be the D (5 bases). Trimming pared 1 base from V and 15 bases from J, leaving 16 bases between. From germline, CDR1 is SGHAT and CDR2 FQNNGV. The CDR3 contains 13 residues. The DNA for the CDR3 is TGTGCCAGCAGCTTAGGCGGGTTAGGGTCGTGGTTCTTC. Protein product: CASSLGGLGSWFF.

The chain links TRBV12-5 to TRBJ2-1; perhaps TRBD2 as D (5 bases). V shed 2 bases and J shed 16 bases, with 12 bases lying between them. The CDR3 extends over 11 amino acids. Looked up from germline, CDR1 is LGHNT and CDR2 is FRNRAP. As DNA, the CDR3 is TGTGCTAGTGGTTTGTCTAGCAGGTATTTCTTC. It yields the protein CASGLSSRYFF.

The chain links TRBV6-6 to TRBJ1-1; unclear D gene. The germline CDR1 and CDR2 sequences are MNHNY and SVGAGI (reference sequence). This CDR3 comprises 12 residues. V lost 6 bases to trimming and J lost 7 bases, with 12 bases between them. CDR3 nucleotides: TGTGCCAGCAGGCAAACAGTAGTTGAAGCTTTCTTT. Translated: CASRQTVVEAFF.